This T cell receptor (beta chain) derives from a study of T cell responses to AZD1222 COVID-19 vaccine. This CDR3 region has 16 residues. V dropped 3 bases and J dropped 5; count of bases not matched to a gene: 6. Germline V gene sequence: CDR1 SGDLS, CDR2 YYNGEE. Of note for this clone: What it binds is unknown.

Study conclusions and caveats: CD4 TCRs linked to vaccination spanned spike, dominating at 160-218 and 743-854. At baseline, just 6 or 7 AZD1222 recipients tested seropositive.

TCRdb's table, derived via immunoSEQ multiplex PCR, lists solely in-frame clones and lacks some. Of tens of thousands of clones listed, approximately 85% are singletons. The TCR comes from an adult in good health. The sample was peripheral blood, taken on day 0 of MenACWY control vaccination. The chain joins TRBV9 to TRBJ2-7; 15 nucleotides align to TRBD2. The CDR3 reads CASSGGTSGRLNEQYF. The CDR3 DNA is TGTGCCAGCAGCGGAGGGACTAGCGGGAGGTTAAACGAGCAGTACTTC.